Detailed here is one TCR beta chain. Mismatch with germline at one junction end may stem from a read error. The data originate from a study of blood T cell repertoires in COVID-19. Looking at the study overall: Both acute and convalescent COVID-19 samples were obtained from the United States, Italy and Spain.

Only in-frame clones appear in the TCRdb table, and some are missing; sequencing was by immunoSEQ multiplex PCR. The table has about 260,000 clones, around 80% seen once; the top ten hold approximately 4%. CDR1 and CDR2 (germline): SGHRS, YFSETQ. CDR3 size: 15 residues. Sample: PBMCs or T cells enriched from blood (not recorded which). The V and J genes are TRBV5-1 and TRBJ2-2, with a weak D call TRBD2 (6 bases). This clonotype originated in a man aged 25-45 years with acute COVID-19. The CDR3 spells CASSLGGANTGELFF. The CDR3 region has the DNA TGTGCCAGCAGCTTGGGCGGGGCGAACACCGGGGAGCTGTTTTTT.